The sample holds a few counts of the clone carrying this T cell receptor (beta chain). The sample is drawn from a study of Graves' ophthalmopathy and Graves' hyperthyroidism. RNA transcripts provided the template for amplifying TCR beta CDR3 regions. First-round RT-PCR employed HTBI primers, with a second-round multiplex PCR after it. TCRdb fed the multiplex PCR reads into MiXCR, producing one record per CDR3 protein. The data show hundreds of thousands of distinct CDR3 sequences, over 20% seen once. The specimen was peripheral blood. The source of this sequence is a woman aged 18-35 years with stable Graves' hyperthyroidism. Some clones in this sample may be carry-over from other donors' samples.

CDR3 loop: CASSLHSSNQPQHF. For the CDR3, the DNA is TGTGCCAGCAGTTTACATAGTAGCAATCAGCCCCAGCATTTT. The J gene is TRBJ1-5, the V gene TRBV12-3 or TRBV12-4; D is unresolved. CDR3 length: 14 residues. V lost 2 bases and J lost 0, with 5 bases in between.